These 20 T cell receptor beta chains came from one sample sequenced in a study of identical twins (dated by TCRdb to the mid-2010s). Library preparation used 5' RACE. Sequencer: Illumina HiSeq 2000. TCRdb trimmed the raw reads at Q25, called clones with MiXCR and kept productive beta chains. Entries that share a CDR3 protein sequence are merged under the most common genes and DNA. Present in this sample are around 450,000 distinct CDR3 sequences, 14% of which were seen just once. Approximately 0.52% of the sample lies in the top ten. The data also belong to a second study, concerning yellow fever vaccine responses in identical twins.

Sequences were obtained from CD4+ T cells sorted from blood. The receptors stem from a woman younger than 35 in good health.

The chain recombines TRBV7-9 with TRBJ2-2; no definite D call. Deletions cut 1 base from V and 7 bases from J, with 13 bases between. In germline, CDR1 is SEHNR, CDR2 FQNEAQ (reference sequence). The CDR3 loop spans 15 amino acids. CDR3 loop: CASSLGWQAYGELFF. The DNA of the CDR3 is TGTGCCAGCAGCTTAGGATGGCAGGCCTACGGGGAGCTGTTTTTT. The full variable domain, its missing parts supplied by reference TRBV7-9 and TRBJ2-2, is DTGVSQNPRHKITKRGQNVTFRCDPISEHNRLYWYRQTLGQGPEFLTYFQNEAQLEKSRLLSDRFSAERPKGSFSTLEIQRTEQGDSAMYLCASSLGWQAYGELFFGEGSRLTVL.

The J gene is TRBJ2-3, the V gene TRBV5-1; unclear D gene. This CDR3 has 15 residues. Germline V gene sequence: CDR1 SGHRS, CDR2 YFSETQ. V dropped 0 bases and J dropped 0 bases, with 8 bases sitting between them. The CDR3 nucleotides read TGCGCCAGCAGCTTGGAGGGAATTAGCACAGATACGCAGTATTTT. Encoded protein: CASSLEGISTDTQYF. Combining the CDR3 with reference TRBV5-1 and TRBJ2-3 gives the whole variable domain KAGVTQTPRYLIKTRGQQVTLSCSPISGHRSVSWYQQTPGQGLQFLFEYFSETQRNKGNFPGRFSGRQFSNSRSEMNVSTLELGDSALYLCASSLEGISTDTQYFGPGTRLTVL.

This clonotype was found many times. The chain is built from TRBV4-3 and TRBJ2-3; D may be TRBD2 (6 bases). Germline V gene sequence: CDR1 LGHNA, CDR2 YSLEER. The ends were cut back, 0 bases at V and 2 bases at J, with 9 bases in the middle. The CDR3 runs to 15 residues. The CDR3 sequence is CASSQEWGDTDTQYF. CDR3 nucleotides: TGCGCCAGCAGCCAAGAGTGGGGGGACACAGATACGCAGTATTTT.

The V gene is TRBV7-2, the J gene TRBJ2-2, with TRBD2 matching 11 bases. Germline CDR1 is SGHTA and CDR2 is FQGNSA. Unmatched junction bases numbered 13, after V lost 5 bases and J lost 5 bases. CDR3 length: 18 amino acids. The DNA of the CDR3 is TGTGCCAGCAGCCCTAGGCTAGCGGGGGGCCCTGGGACCGGGGAGCTGTTTTTT. Translated: CASSPRLAGGPGTGELFF.

The genes are TRBV5-1 and TRBJ2-2; D is ambiguous. Deletions cut 3 bases from V and 2 bases from J, with 8 bases between. The CDR3 extends over 14 amino acids. Per the germline V gene, CDR1 is SGHRS and CDR2 is YFSETQ. The CDR3 region is CASSYTVNTGELFF. The CDR3 nucleotides are TGCGCCAGCAGCTATACAGTTAACACCGGGGAGCTGTTTTTT.

There are many counts of this clonotype. The J gene is TRBJ2-7, the V gene TRBV5-1, with TRBD1 matching over 8 bases. CDR1 is SGHRS, CDR2 YFSETQ, per germline. J was trimmed by 10 bases and V by 6 bases; bases with no gene match: 15. CDR3 length equals 14 residues. This CDR3 reads CASNYPGQAGEQYF. The CDR3, as DNA: TGCGCCAGCAACTATCCGGGACAGGCAGGCGAACAGTACTTC.

This sequence joins TRBV7-8 and TRBJ2-5; 10 bases match TRBD1. The V gene's germline CDR1 is SGHVS and CDR2 FQNEAQ. The CDR3 runs 13 residues. The junction had 3 bases not matched to a gene; V was cut back by 6 bases and J by 5 bases. CDR3 loop: CASSGQGVETQYF. In DNA form, the CDR3 reads TGTGCCAGCAGTGGACAGGGGGTTGAGACCCAGTACTTC. The whole variable domain, remainder taken from reference TRBV7-8 and TRBJ2-5, is GAGVSQSPRYKVAKRGQDVALRCDPISGHVSLFWYQQALGQGPEFLTYFQNEAQLDKSGLPSDRFFAERPEGSVSTLKIQRTQQEDSAVYLCASSGQGVETQYFGPGTRLLVL.

The chain links TRBV12-3 or TRBV12-4 to TRBJ2-3; tentatively, D is TRBD1 (5 bases). There are 16 residues in the CDR3. V was trimmed by 5 bases and J by 1 base, leaving 16 bases between them. The CDR3 loop reads CASSVRIGVGTDTQYF. In nucleotides, the CDR3 is TGTGCCAGCAGTGTCCGGATAGGGGTGGGCACAGATACGCAGTATTTT.

This clonotype appeared many times. This chain links TRBV12-3 or TRBV12-4 with TRBJ1-1, with D perhaps matching TRBD1 (6 bases). V gave up 3 bases and J gave up 0 bases, with 11 bases separating them. This CDR3 region has 15 residues. This chain's CDR3 is CASSFGGRLNTEAFF. CDR3 in DNA: TGTGCCAGCAGTTTCGGGGGGCGGTTGAACACTGAAGCTTTCTTT.

In this sample, this clonotype turned up many times. CDR3 protein: CASSPDRGRRFF. CDR3 sequence (DNA): TGTGCCAGCAGCCCCGACAGGGGGCGTCGGTTCTTC. The rearrangement joins TRBV11-1 to TRBJ2-1; 10 positions match TRBD1. The V segment lost 5 bases and the J segment 15 bases; nucleotides outside the gene matches: 7. This CDR3 has 12 amino acids. Germline lookup yields CDR1 SGHAT and CDR2 FQDESV (reference sequence).

This clonotype was picked up a small number of times. This CDR3 is CASSYSKRDRTGELFF. In DNA form, the CDR3 reads TGTGCCAGCAGTTACTCCAAAAGGGATCGAACCGGGGAGCTGTTTTTT. The rearrangement uses TRBV6-2 or TRBV6-3 and TRBJ2-2; D unresolved. CDR1 is MNHEY, CDR2 SVGEGT, per germline. The CDR3 has 16 residues. Trimming shortened V by 0 bases and J by 5 bases, and 13 bases separated the two germline ends.

This rearrangement joins TRBV3-1 to TRBJ2-1; 11 bases fit TRBD2. The CDR3 runs 17 residues. Germline V lookup: CDR1 LGHDT, CDR2 YNNKEL (reference sequence). The J segment lost 5 bases and the V segment lost 1 base, leaving 7 bases of the junction unmatched. The CDR3 loop reads CASSQARPSGGNNEQFF. In DNA, the CDR3 is TGTGCCAGCAGCCAAGCCCGGCCTAGCGGGGGGAACAATGAGCAGTTCTTC.

Only a few counts were recorded for this clonotype. The CDR3, as DNA: TGTGCCATCAGTGGAAGACAACACTACGAGCAGTACTTC. Translating it yields CAISGRQHYEQYF. J is TRBJ2-7 and V is TRBV10-3; D is unclear. Germline-derived CDR1 and CDR2 are ENHRY and SYGVKD. Trimming stripped 4 bases from V and 3 bases from J, with 10 bases between. This CDR3 is 13 amino acids long.

This clonotype was recorded many times. V is TRBV9 and J is TRBJ2-5, with 9 bases matching TRBD1. Germline V lookup: CDR1 SGDLS, CDR2 YYNGEE. CDR3 length: 17 amino acids. V trimming: 0 bases; J trimming: 5 bases; junction bases outside the gene matches: 11. CDR3 protein: CASSVALQGAPTETQYF. The CDR3, as DNA: TGTGCCAGCAGCGTAGCGCTACAGGGGGCCCCTACGGAGACCCAGTACTTC.

This clonotype was picked up a small number of times. This chain connects TRBV4-1 to TRBJ2-7, with 10 bases lining up with TRBD1. Trimming took 4 bases from V and 7 from J; bases not matched to a gene: 10. There are 15 residues in the CDR3. Germline V CDR1 and CDR2: MGHRA, YSYEKL. Here the CDR3 reads CASSRGGGTGAEQYF. The CDR3 coding sequence is TGCGCCAGCAGCCGAGGGGGTGGGACAGGGGCTGAGCAGTACTTC.

The chain combines TRBV6-5 with TRBJ2-7; tentatively, D is TRBD1 (5 bases). Germline assignment: CDR1 MNHEY and CDR2 SVGAGI. CDR3 length: 14 amino acids. Trimming removed 2 bases from V and 2 bases from J, with 10 bases in between. CDR3 sequence: CASSYIGAAYEQYF. The CDR3 DNA is TGTGCCAGCAGTTACATAGGGGCAGCCTACGAGCAGTACTTC.

As concerns this clonotype: The junction shows a germline mismatch at one end, possibly a read error. V gene TRBV12-3 or TRBV12-4 combines with J gene TRBJ2-7; 7 nucleotides agree with TRBD1. The CDR3 runs 12 residues. The DNA of the CDR3 is TGTGCCAGCAGTTGGACAGGCACCCAATGGAGCTTC. It codes for CASSWTGTQWSF.

This rearrangement joins TRBV5-1 to TRBJ2-1; perhaps TRBD2 as D (5 bases). Germline CDR1 is SGHRS and CDR2 is YFSETQ. The length of the CDR3 is 15 residues. The V and J ends lost 2 bases and 6 bases respectively, with 15 bases between them. CDR3 amino acids: CASSFKSRGSNEQFF. The CDR3 DNA is TGCGCCAGCAGCTTTAAGAGTCGAGGGAGCAATGAGCAGTTCTTC.

J is TRBJ1-1 and V is TRBV29-1; D perhaps matches TRBD1 (5 bases). This CDR3 is 12 amino acids long. With 6 bases removed from V and 4 bases from J, the gap between germline ends came to 12 bases. Germline values: CDR1 SQVTM, CDR2 ANQGSEA. As DNA, the CDR3 is TGCAGCGTGGCCCCGGGGGGCACTGAAGCTTTCTTT. This gives the protein CSVAPGGTEAFF.

The genes are TRBV5-1 and TRBJ2-7; a weak D match, TRBD2 (6 bases). The V gene's germline CDR1 is SGHRS and CDR2 YFSETQ. V was shortened by 4 bases and J by 6 bases, with 11 bases between the two germline ends. CDR3 length: 12 residues. This CDR3 reads CASSKEGLEQYF. The CDR3 region has the DNA TGCGCCAGCAGCAAGGAGGGGCTCGAGCAGTACTTC.